The T cell receptor beta chain under discussion was sequenced for a study of cytomegalovirus exposure and HLA in healthy donors. This PCR relied on a set of 60 Vbeta primers and 13 Jbeta primers. Per the study methods: The authors later counted 70 million to 85 million unique TCR beta chains, some 9.9 million of them shared. The protocol was immunoSEQ multiplex PCR, while the TCRdb copy is restricted to in-frame clones and leaves out a portion. V and J calls and clone size come straight from that table; D and trimming were deduced from the DNA. The sample has roughly 120,000 clones; over 70% are singletons. The CDR3 has 16 amino acids. Trimming removed 5 bases at V and 0 bases at J, with 17 bases between. Germline V gene lookup returns CDR1 SGHRS and CDR2 YFSETQ.

Sequenced input: PBMCs. This rearrangement joins TRBV5-1 to TRBJ1-2, with a weak D call TRBD1 (6 bases). The TCR comes from a woman aged 40-49 years in good health and CMV-seronegative. The CDR3 loop is CASSPRGRGANYGYTF. The CDR3 DNA reads TGCGCCAGCAGTCCGAGGGGGAGGGGAGCTAACTATGGCTACACCTTC.